These 20 T cell receptor beta chains were sequenced from one sample in a study of T cells after posttransplantation cyclophosphamide. Measured with immunoSEQ multiplex PCR; TCRdb has only the in-frame clones, and not every one. Recorded here are some 37,000 clones, none singletons. The sequencing input was PBMCs. The receptor set was obtained from a girl under 18 in good health, CMV-negative, and a related stem cell transplant donor.

This clone has at least ten counts. The chain recombines TRBV5-1 with TRBJ2-3; D is ambiguous. The CDR3 extends over 12 amino acids. Germline V lookup: CDR1 SGHRS, CDR2 YFSETQ. V gave up 0 bases and J gave up 6 bases, with 5 bases separating them. The CDR3 DNA reads TGCGCCAGCAGCTTGGGAGTCGATACGCAGTATTTT. This codes for CASSLGVDTQYF. The full variable domain, rest sourced from reference TRBV5-1 and TRBJ2-3, is KAGVTQTPRYLIKTRGQQVTLSCSPISGHRSVSWYQQTPGQGLQFLFEYFSETQRNKGNFPGRFSGRQFSNSRSEMNVSTLELGDSALYLCASSLGVDTQYFGPGTRLTVL.

This clone was seen repeatedly, ten times or more. The chain carries TRBV28 and TRBJ2-7, with 11 bases lining up with TRBD1. With 3 bases clipped from V and 3 bases from J, the junction kept 1 base outside the gene matches. This CDR3 is built from 14 residues. CDR1 is MDHEN, CDR2 SYDVKM, per germline. CDR3 sequence (DNA): TGTGCCAGCAGTTTCGGGACAGGGGGCTACGAGCAGTACTTC. Amino acids: CASSFGTGGYEQYF.

The chain has TRBV6-5 and TRBJ1-2; D is undetermined. Trimming removed 5 bases from V and 4 bases from J, with 14 bases in between. In germline, CDR1 is MNHEY, CDR2 SVGAGI. The CDR3 totals 14 residues. This CDR3 is CASSRDLRAYGYTF. The CDR3 DNA reads as TGTGCCAGCAGTCGCGACCTGAGGGCCTATGGCTACACCTTC.

There are many counts of this clone. The rearrangement uses TRBV5-1 and TRBJ2-2; 7 bases line up with TRBD2. The CDR3 has 14 residues. CDR1 and CDR2 (germline): SGHRS, YFSETQ. The V segment lost 5 bases and the J segment 6 bases; nucleotides outside the gene matches: 7. The CDR3: CASSFQAGPGELFF. CDR3 nucleotides: TGCGCCAGCAGTTTTCAAGCGGGACCCGGGGAGCTGTTTTTT.

The chain recombines TRBV30 with TRBJ1-4, with unresolved D. The CDR3 sequence is 15 residues long. Germline CDR1 and CDR2: GTSNPN and SVGIG (reference sequence). V lost 6 bases and J lost 5, with 19 bases in between. CDR3 protein: CACTPEGRRNEKLFF. Written as DNA, the CDR3 is TGTGCCTGCACCCCGGAGGGCCGGAGAAATGAAAAACTGTTTTTT.

Many counts were recorded for this clone. The chain is built from TRBV19 and TRBJ2-4; 10 bases fit TRBD1. The CDR3 contains 15 residues. In germline, CDR1 is LNHDA, CDR2 SQIVND (reference sequence). V shed 9 bases, J shed 1 base, and the junction held 6 bases outside the gene matches. The CDR3 spells CASAGTGDAKNIQYF. CDR3 coding DNA: TGTGCCAGCGCGGGGACAGGGGACGCCAAAAACATTCAGTACTTC.

This clone has at least ten counts. The chain uses TRBV19 and TRBJ2-7; maybe TRBD2 (6 bases). This CDR3 contains 13 residues. Trimming stripped 3 bases from V and 0 bases from J, with 6 bases between. Germline V gene lookup returns CDR1 LNHDA and CDR2 SQIVND (reference sequence). CDR3 sequence reads: CASSIGGSYEQYF. CDR3 DNA sequence: TGTGCCAGTAGTATCGGGGGCTCCTACGAGCAGTACTTC.

The table lists this clone with a few counts. The V and J genes are TRBV28 and TRBJ2-2; 11 bases match TRBD1. Germline V CDR1 and CDR2: MDHEN, SYDVKM. The V and J ends lost 5 bases and 4 bases, in that order; junction bases with no gene match: 9. The CDR3 has 17 residues. The CDR3 DNA is TGTGCCAGCAGTCCTTCCTGGACAGGGGGCATCACCGGGGAGCTGTTTTTT. Its translation: CASSPSWTGGITGELFF.

This clone was picked up many times. This chain links TRBV28 with TRBJ1-5; a possible D gene is TRBD1 (5 bases). The CDR3 spans 17 residues. V gave up 7 bases and J gave up 2 bases, with 21 bases separating them. CDR1 is MDHEN, CDR2 SYDVKM, per germline. CDR3 loop: CASKVGGIEIGNQPQHF. The CDR3 region has the DNA TGTGCCAGCAAGGTCGGGGGTATTGAAATTGGCAATCAGCCCCAGCATTTT.

This clone occurred many times. The rearrangement uses TRBV10-1 and TRBJ2-5; the D gene is possibly TRBD2 (6 bases). The CDR3 spans 15 residues. V gave up 5 bases and J gave up 4 bases, with 17 bases separating them. Germline V gene data show CDR1 as WNHNN and CDR2 as SYGVQD (reference sequence). This chain's CDR3 is CASSPGLNVPETQYF. The DNA of the CDR3 is TGCGCCAGCAGTCCGGGACTCAACGTCCCAGAGACCCAGTACTTC.

This clone was recorded at least ten times. The genes are TRBV30 and TRBJ2-7; D remains unclear. The V end lost 0 bases, the J end lost 6 bases, and 6 bases lay between the germline ends. CDR1 and CDR2 (germline): GTSNPN, SVGIG (reference sequence). This CDR3 contains 11 residues. CDR3 DNA: TGTGCCTGGAGTGTACGCAGCGAGCAGTACTTC. Amino acid sequence: CAWSVRSEQYF.

This clone has just a few counts. The rearrangement joins TRBV4-1 to TRBJ2-2; TRBD2 matches at 8 bases. Looked up from germline, CDR1 is MGHRA and CDR2 is YSYEKL. With 1 base clipped from V and 0 bases from J, the junction kept 10 bases outside the gene matches. CDR3 length equals 19 residues. CDR3 sequence: CASSQGGMAGGPNTGELFF. In nucleotides, the CDR3 is TGCGCCAGCAGCCAAGGGGGGATGGCGGGGGGCCCGAACACCGGGGAGCTGTTTTTT.

This clone appeared many times. This chain links TRBV4-2 with TRBJ1-1; D perhaps matches TRBD1 (5 bases). The CDR3 extends over 15 amino acids. Germline CDR1 reads LGHNA; CDR2 reads YNFKEQ. The V end lost 1 base, the J end lost 1 base, and 10 bases lay between the germline ends. CDR3 nucleotides: TGTGCCAGCAGCCAAGGGCCCACAGGGAACACTGAAGCTTTCTTT. Protein sequence: CASSQGPTGNTEAFF.

This clone was observed a handful of times. The chain combines TRBV19 with TRBJ2-5; tentative D call: TRBD2 (5 bases). The J call is uncertain, as TRBJ2-7 better fits the DNA end. The CDR3 is 15 residues long. Germline CDR1 reads LNHDA; CDR2 reads SQIVND (reference sequence). The CDR3 loop reads CASSMNSALSYEQYF. CDR3 DNA: TGTGCCAGTAGTATGAATAGCGCCCTCTCCTACGAGCAGTACTTC.

This clone was detected many times. Other DNA sequences within the sample encode an identical CDR3. As DNA, the CDR3 is TGTGCCAGCAGTTACAGGGTTGGAGCTTTCTTT. It yields the protein CASSYRVGAFF. The chain recombines TRBV28 with TRBJ1-1, with a tentative D call TRBD1 (6 bases). Germline V gives CDR1 MDHEN, CDR2 SYDVKM. Trimming cost V 4 bases and J 10 bases, with 10 bases left between them. The CDR3 is 11 residues long.

The genes are TRBV7-3 and TRBJ2-3; TRBD2 agrees at 13 bases. Germline-derived CDR1 and CDR2 are SGHTA and FQGTGA. The CDR3 covers 16 residues. The trim removed 5 bases at V and 2 bases at J, leaving 4 bases unmatched. The CDR3 region is CASSPGLAGITDTQYF. The CDR3 nucleotides read TGTGCCAGCAGCCCGGGACTAGCGGGGATCACAGATACGCAGTATTTT.

This clone was detected only a few times. The chain recombines TRBV9 with TRBJ2-7; TRBD2 matches 7 bases. Germline V gives CDR1 SGDLS, CDR2 YYNGEE. V shed 2 bases, J shed 5 bases, and the junction held 7 bases outside the gene matches. The CDR3 sequence is 14 residues long. Here the CDR3 reads CASSVIGGNDEQYF. The CDR3, as DNA: TGTGCCAGCAGCGTTATCGGGGGGAACGACGAGCAGTACTTC.

The V gene is TRBV7-8, the J gene TRBJ2-1; 7 positions match TRBD1. V dropped 5 bases and J dropped 1; count of bases not matched to a gene: 11. The germline V gene has CDR1 SGHVS and CDR2 FQNEAQ. This CDR3 is 17 amino acids long. The DNA of the CDR3 is TGTGCCAGCAGCCCCAACAGGGGCCGATCTTCCTACAATGAGCAGTTCTTC. Protein: CASSPNRGRSSYNEQFF.

In its sample, this clone was seen a few times. The gene calls are TRBV4-1 and TRBJ1-3; a weak D match, TRBD1 (5 bases). Germline CDR1 and CDR2: MGHRA and YSYEKL. Trimming left V 0 bases short and J 2 bases short, with 11 bases between. The CDR3 has 16 amino acids. In nucleotides, the CDR3 is TGCGCCAGCAGCCAAGACCCCCGCAGGGCTGGAAACACCATATATTTT. The encoded protein is CASSQDPRRAGNTIYF.

In this sample, this clone turned up many times. J is TRBJ2-1 and V is TRBV4-2; 7 bases map to TRBD2. This CDR3 contains 17 residues. Germline lookup yields CDR1 LGHNA and CDR2 YNFKEQ. V trimming: 2 bases; J trimming: 7 bases; junction bases outside the gene matches: 14. CDR3 in DNA: TGTGCCAGCAGCCAACAAAGGACTAGAACCCTCGGGAATGAGCAGTTCTTC. This gives the protein CASSQQRTRTLGNEQFF.